This is a list of T cell receptor beta chains from one sample in a study of T cell responses to AZD1222 COVID-19 vaccine. Measured with immunoSEQ multiplex PCR; TCRdb has only the in-frame clones, and not every one. The sample lists around 140,000 clones, roughly 92% occurring once. Source: peripheral blood, taken on day 0 of AZD1222 vaccination. These receptors all stem from an adult in good health. Both conserved end residues are part of each CDR3. A D gene is named only where the DNA matches it firmly. For some rows the clone size is stated as once, few or many, or as a class when expanded; others skip it.

j_call: TRBJ2-1
clone_size: .
d_call: .
v_call: TRBV10-3
cdr3_aa: CAISEQRLREKQFF
cdr3_nt: TGTGCCATCAGTGAGCAGCGACTACGGGAAAAGCAGTTCTTC

j_call: TRBJ1-1
clone_size: .
d_call: .
v_call: TRBV7-9
cdr3_aa: CASSLGFGNAFF
cdr3_nt: TGTGCCAGCAGCTTGGGCTTTGGTAACGCTTTCTTT

j_call: TRBJ2-1
clone_size: few
d_call: .
v_call: TRBV7-9
cdr3_aa: CASSPGGNEQFF
cdr3_nt: TGTGCCAGCAGCCCTGGGGGAAATGAGCAGTTCTTC

j_call: TRBJ1-6
clone_size: once
d_call: .
v_call: TRBV3-1/TRBV3-2
cdr3_aa: CASSQSWGADSPLHF
cdr3_nt: TGTGCCAGCAGCCAGTCATGGGGGGCGGATTCACCCCTCCACTTT

j_call: TRBJ2-3
clone_size: .
d_call: .
v_call: TRBV5-1
cdr3_aa: CASSLGPESTDTQYF
cdr3_nt: TGCGCCAGCAGCTTGGGTCCAGAGAGCACAGATACGCAGTATTTT

j_call: TRBJ2-3
clone_size: .
d_call: TRBD2
v_call: TRBV28
cdr3_aa: CASSLGRREDDTDTQYF
cdr3_nt: TGTGCCAGCAGTTTGGGGAGGCGGGAGGATGACACAGATACGCAGTATTTT

j_call: TRBJ2-2
clone_size: few
d_call: .
v_call: TRBV19
cdr3_aa: CASSTQANTGELFF
cdr3_nt: TGTGCCAGTAGTACTCAGGCGAACACCGGGGAGCTGTTTTTT

j_call: TRBJ2-5
clone_size: .
d_call: .
v_call: TRBV5-1
cdr3_aa: CASSLGGKRETQYF
cdr3_nt: TGCGCCAGCAGCTTGGGTGGGAAGAGGGAGACCCAGTACTTC

j_call: TRBJ1-6
clone_size: once
d_call: .
v_call: TRBV6-5
cdr3_aa: CASRGPDNSPLHF
cdr3_nt: TGTGCCAGCAGGGGCCCCGATAATTCACCCCTCCACTTT

j_call: TRBJ1-1
clone_size: .
d_call: TRBD1
v_call: TRBV10-3
cdr3_aa: CAISGAGGNTEAFF
cdr3_nt: TGTGCCATCAGCGGGGCAGGGGGGAACACTGAAGCTTTCTTT

j_call: TRBJ1-5
clone_size: .
d_call: .
v_call: TRBV11-2
cdr3_aa: CASSPNRNQPQHF
cdr3_nt: TGTGCCAGCAGCCCTAACAGGAATCAGCCCCAGCATTTT

j_call: TRBJ2-7
clone_size: .
d_call: .
v_call: TRBV5-4
cdr3_aa: CASSSPTDLMGEQYF
cdr3_nt: TGTGCCAGCAGCTCTCCGACAGATTTAATGGGGGAGCAGTACTTC

j_call: TRBJ2-2
clone_size: .
d_call: TRBD2
v_call: TRBV5-4
cdr3_aa: CASSSTSGRAIGELFF
cdr3_nt: TGTGCCAGCAGCTCCACTAGCGGGAGGGCCATCGGGGAGCTGTTTTTT

j_call: TRBJ1-5
clone_size: .
d_call: .
v_call: TRBV6-1
cdr3_aa: CASSENRGAPNQPQHF
cdr3_nt: TGTGCCAGCAGTGAAAATCGGGGGGCCCCCAATCAGCCCCAGCATTTT

j_call: TRBJ1-6
clone_size: .
d_call: TRBD1
v_call: TRBV11-2
cdr3_aa: CASSSWTGGSSPLHF
cdr3_nt: TGTGCCAGCAGCTCCTGGACAGGCGGCTCCTCACCCCTCCACTTT